This T cell receptor (beta chain) was observed in a study of CD8+ T cells in alopecia areata. Notes on the study in general: Researchers reported that TCR sharing among patients proved less clear than in mice, possibly HLA-linked. Clonality in lesional scalp, especially alopecia totalis/universalis, exceeded that of normal scalp. Sequencing of scalp tissue also captures the resident alphabeta T cells of normal skin.

The study team obtained lesional scalp punch biopsies and peripheral blood from alopecia areata patients. Following RNA extraction, reverse transcription yielded cDNA that acted as the sequencing template. The table came from immunoSEQ multiplex PCR; TCRdb's copy has only in-frame clones and leaves some out. The sample consists of about 110,000 clones, approximately 50% of them appearing once. Per the germline V gene, CDR1 is MGHRA and CDR2 is YSYEKL. The V end was cut by 0 bases, the J end by 2 bases, with 11 bases between. The CDR3 is made up of 15 amino acids. In regard to this clone: Antigen unknown.

This sequence was found in a human donor with alopecia areata. The chain is built from TRBV4-1 and TRBJ2-7; no firm D call. The sample comprised NKG2D-low CD8+ T cells sorted from blood. The CDR3, as DNA: TGCGCCAGCAGCCAAGAGCGACTGGGAACCTACGAGCAGTACTTC. Protein: CASSQERLGTYEQYF.